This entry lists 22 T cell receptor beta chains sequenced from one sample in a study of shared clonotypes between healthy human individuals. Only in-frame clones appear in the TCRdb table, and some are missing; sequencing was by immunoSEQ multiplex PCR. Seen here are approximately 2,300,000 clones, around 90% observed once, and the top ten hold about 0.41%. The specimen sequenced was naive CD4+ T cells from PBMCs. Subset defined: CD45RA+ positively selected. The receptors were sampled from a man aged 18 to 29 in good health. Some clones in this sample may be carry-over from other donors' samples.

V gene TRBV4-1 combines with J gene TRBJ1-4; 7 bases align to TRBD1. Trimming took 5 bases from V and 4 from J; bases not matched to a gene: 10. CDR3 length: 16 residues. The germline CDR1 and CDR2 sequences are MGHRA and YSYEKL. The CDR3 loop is CASSITGTAGNEKLFF. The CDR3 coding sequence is TGCGCCAGCAGCATAACCGGGACAGCCGGTAATGAAAAACTGTTTTTT.

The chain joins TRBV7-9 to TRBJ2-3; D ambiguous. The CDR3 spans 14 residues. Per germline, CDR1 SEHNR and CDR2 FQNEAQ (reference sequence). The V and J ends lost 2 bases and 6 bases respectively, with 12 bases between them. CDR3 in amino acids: CASSLISGSDTQYF. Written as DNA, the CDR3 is TGTGCCAGCAGCTTAATTTCGGGCAGCGATACGCAGTATTTT.

DNA of the CDR3: TGTGCCAGCAGTGAATCCGGACAGGGTGGCCACGAGCAGTACTTC. Translated: CASSESGQGGHEQYF. This chain connects TRBV2 to TRBJ2-7; TRBD1 agrees at 8 bases. The length of the CDR3 is 15 residues. Germline CDR1 reads SNHLY; CDR2 reads FYNNEI. Germline trimming cut 2 bases from V and 5 bases from J; bases unmatched to any gene: 8.

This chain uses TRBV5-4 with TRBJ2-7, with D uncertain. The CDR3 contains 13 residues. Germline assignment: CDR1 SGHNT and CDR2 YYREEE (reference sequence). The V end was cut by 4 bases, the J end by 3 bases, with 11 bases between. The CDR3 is CASSPGIDYEQYF. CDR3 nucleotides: TGTGCCAGCAGCCCTGGAATCGACTACGAGCAGTACTTC.

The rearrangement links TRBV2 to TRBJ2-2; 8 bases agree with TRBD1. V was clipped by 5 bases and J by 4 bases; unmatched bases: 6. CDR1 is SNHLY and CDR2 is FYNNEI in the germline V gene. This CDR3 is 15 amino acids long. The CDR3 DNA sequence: TGTGCCAGCAGTACCGGGACAGGACGCACCGGGGAGCTGTTTTTT. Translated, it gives CASSTGTGRTGELFF.

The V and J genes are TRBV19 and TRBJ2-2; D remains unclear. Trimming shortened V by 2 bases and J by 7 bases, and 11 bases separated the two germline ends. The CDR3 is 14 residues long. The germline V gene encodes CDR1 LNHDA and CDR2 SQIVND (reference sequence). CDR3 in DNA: TGTGCCAGTAGTATACAAGGGATTGGCGGGGAGCTGTTTTTT. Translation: CASSIQGIGGELFF.

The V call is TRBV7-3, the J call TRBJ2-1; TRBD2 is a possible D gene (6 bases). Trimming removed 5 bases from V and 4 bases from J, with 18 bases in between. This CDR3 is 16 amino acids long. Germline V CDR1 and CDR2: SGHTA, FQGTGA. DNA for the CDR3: TGTGCCAGCAGCCCGGACGGGCGGAGGGCTTACAATGAGCAGTTCTTC. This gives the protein CASSPDGRRAYNEQFF.

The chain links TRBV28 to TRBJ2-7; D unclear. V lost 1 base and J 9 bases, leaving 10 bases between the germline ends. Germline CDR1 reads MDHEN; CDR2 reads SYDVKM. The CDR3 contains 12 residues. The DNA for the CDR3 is TGTGCCAGCAGTTTATCCCCCCTCGGGCAGTACTTC. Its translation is CASSLSPLGQYF.

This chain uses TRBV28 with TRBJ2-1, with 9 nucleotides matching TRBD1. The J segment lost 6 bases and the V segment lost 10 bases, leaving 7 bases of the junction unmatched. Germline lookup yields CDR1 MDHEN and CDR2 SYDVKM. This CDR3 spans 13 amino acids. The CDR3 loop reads CATTRDRVNEQFF. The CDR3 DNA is TGTGCCACTACCCGGGACAGGGTCAATGAGCAGTTCTTC.

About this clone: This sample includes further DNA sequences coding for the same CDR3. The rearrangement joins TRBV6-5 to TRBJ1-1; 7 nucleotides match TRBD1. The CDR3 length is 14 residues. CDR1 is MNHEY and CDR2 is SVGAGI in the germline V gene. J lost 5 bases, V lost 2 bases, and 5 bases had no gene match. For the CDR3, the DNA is TGTGCCAGCAGTTACAACAGGGGTGGGACTGAAGCTTTCTTT. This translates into CASSYNRGGTEAFF.

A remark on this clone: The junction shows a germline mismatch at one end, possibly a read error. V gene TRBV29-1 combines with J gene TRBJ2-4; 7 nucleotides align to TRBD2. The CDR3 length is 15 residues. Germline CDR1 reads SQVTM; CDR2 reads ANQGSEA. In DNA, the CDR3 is TGCAGCGCTGAACGGGGGAGGGGCTCCAAAAACATTCAGTACTTC. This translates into CSAERGRGSKNIQYF.

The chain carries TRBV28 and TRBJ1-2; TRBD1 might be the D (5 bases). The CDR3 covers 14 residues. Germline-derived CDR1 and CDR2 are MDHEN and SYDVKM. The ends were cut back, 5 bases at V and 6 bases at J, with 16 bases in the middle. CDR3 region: CASSLGGKVHGYTF. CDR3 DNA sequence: TGTGCCAGCAGTCTGGGGGGGAAGGTACATGGCTACACCTTC.

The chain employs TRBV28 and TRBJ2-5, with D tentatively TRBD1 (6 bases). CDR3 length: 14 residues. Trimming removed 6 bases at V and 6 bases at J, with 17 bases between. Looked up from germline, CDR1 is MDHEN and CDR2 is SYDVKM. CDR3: CASSGQPPKKTQYF. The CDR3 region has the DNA TGTGCCAGCAGCGGACAGCCCCCAAAAAAGACCCAGTACTTC. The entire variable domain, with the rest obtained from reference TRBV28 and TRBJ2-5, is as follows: DVKVTQSSRYLVKRTGEKVFLECVQDMDHENMFWYRQDPGLGLRLIYFSYDVKMKEKGDIPEGYSVSREKKERFSLILESASTNQTSMYLCASSGQPPKKTQYFGPGTRLLVL.

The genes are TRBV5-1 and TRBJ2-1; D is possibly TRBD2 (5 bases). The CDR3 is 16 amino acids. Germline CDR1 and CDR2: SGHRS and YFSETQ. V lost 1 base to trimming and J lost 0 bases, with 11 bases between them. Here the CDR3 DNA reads TGCGCCAGCAGCTTGTTAGTGGGGAGCTCCTACAATGAGCAGTTCTTC. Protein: CASSLLVGSSYNEQFF.

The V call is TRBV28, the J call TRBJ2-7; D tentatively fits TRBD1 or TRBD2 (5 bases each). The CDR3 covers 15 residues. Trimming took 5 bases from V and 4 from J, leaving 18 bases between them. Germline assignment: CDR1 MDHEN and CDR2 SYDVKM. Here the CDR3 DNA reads TGTGCCAGCAGTACACCGGGACGGGGTCCATACGAGCAGTACTTC. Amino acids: CASSTPGRGPYEQYF. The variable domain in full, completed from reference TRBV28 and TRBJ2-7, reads DVKVTQSSRYLVKRTGEKVFLECVQDMDHENMFWYRQDPGLGLRLIYFSYDVKMKEKGDIPEGYSVSREKKERFSLILESASTNQTSMYLCASSTPGRGPYEQYFGPGTRLTVT.

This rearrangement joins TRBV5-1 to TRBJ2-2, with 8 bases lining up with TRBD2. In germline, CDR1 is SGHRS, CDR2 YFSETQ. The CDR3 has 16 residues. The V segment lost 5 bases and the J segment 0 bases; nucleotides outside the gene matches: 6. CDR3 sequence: CASRLKAGANTGELFF. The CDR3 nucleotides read TGCGCCAGCAGACTAAAAGCGGGGGCGAACACCGGGGAGCTGTTTTTT.

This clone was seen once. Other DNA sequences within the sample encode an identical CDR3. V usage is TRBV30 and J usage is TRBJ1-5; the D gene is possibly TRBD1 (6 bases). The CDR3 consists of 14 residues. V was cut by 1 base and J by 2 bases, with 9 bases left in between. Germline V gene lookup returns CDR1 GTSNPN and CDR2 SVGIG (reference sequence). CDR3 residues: CAWSEGGGNQPQHF. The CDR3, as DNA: TGTGCCTGGAGTGAGGGGGGCGGCAATCAGCCCCAGCATTTT.

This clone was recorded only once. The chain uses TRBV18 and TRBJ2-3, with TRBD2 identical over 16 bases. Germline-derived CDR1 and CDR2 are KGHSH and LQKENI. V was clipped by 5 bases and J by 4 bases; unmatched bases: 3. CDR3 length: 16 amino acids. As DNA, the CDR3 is TGTGCCAGCTCATCCGGGACTAGCGGGAGGGCAGATACGCAGTATTTT. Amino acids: CASSSGTSGRADTQYF.

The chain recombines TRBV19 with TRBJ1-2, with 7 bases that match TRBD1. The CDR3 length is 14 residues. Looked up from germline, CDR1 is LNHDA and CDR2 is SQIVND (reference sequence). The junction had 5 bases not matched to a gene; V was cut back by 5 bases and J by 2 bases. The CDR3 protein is CASSQTGSNYGYTF. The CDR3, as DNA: TGTGCCAGTAGTCAGACAGGGTCCAACTATGGCTACACCTTC.

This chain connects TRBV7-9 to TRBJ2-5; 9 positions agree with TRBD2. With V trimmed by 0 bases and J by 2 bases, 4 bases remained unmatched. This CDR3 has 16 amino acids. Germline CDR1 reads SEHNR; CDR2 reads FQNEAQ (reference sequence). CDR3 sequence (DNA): TGTGCCAGCAGCTTAGCGACTAGCGGCCCACAAGAGACCCAGTACTTC. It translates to CASSLATSGPQETQYF.

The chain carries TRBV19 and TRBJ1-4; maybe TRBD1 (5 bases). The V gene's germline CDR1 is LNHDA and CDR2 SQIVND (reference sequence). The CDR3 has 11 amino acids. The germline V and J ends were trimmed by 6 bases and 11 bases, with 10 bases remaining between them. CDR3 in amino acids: CASSLAGKLFF. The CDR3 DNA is TGTGCCAGTAGCCTGGCAGGGAAACTGTTTTTT.

CDR3 bases: TGCGCCAGCAGCTTGGGTGACGGACTCTACGAGCAGTACTTC. Encoded protein: CASSLGDGLYEQYF. V gene TRBV5-1 combines with J gene TRBJ2-7; maybe TRBD2 (5 bases). The CDR3 runs 14 residues. CDR1 and CDR2 from the germline V gene are SGHRS and YFSETQ. V shed 0 bases and J shed 3 bases, with 10 bases lying between them.